One TCR beta chain is described in this entry. V dropped 4 bases and J dropped 6; count of bases not matched to a gene: 9. Germline V CDR1 and CDR2: SGHNT, YYREEE (reference sequence). This CDR3 region has 15 residues. Each participant's cohort was designated according to participant-reported clinical history. Donors of Cohort 3 who recovered were those that had two negative PCRs, clearance, or symptom resolution. This sample was included in a study of blood T cell repertoires in COVID-19. Study details: Samples taken during acute and convalescent COVID-19 were collected in the United States, Italy and Spain.

Original analysis: Amplification of reference gene primers was used by the study to estimate nucleated cell counts. Only in-frame clones appear in the TCRdb table, and some are missing; sequencing was by immunoSEQ multiplex PCR. V and J calls plus clone size are reproduced from that table; the DNA served to infer D and trimming. This table has over 250,000 clones, approximately 88% appearing once. The sequence was obtained from a woman aged 25-40 years who had recovered from COVID-19. Sequencing input: PBMCs or T cells enriched from blood (not recorded which). This chain connects TRBV5-4 to TRBJ2-1; TRBD1 matches 8 bases. The CDR3 nucleotides are TGTGCCAGCAGCAAGGACAGGGCGGGGAGCAATGAGCAGTTCTTC. Amino acid sequence: CASSKDRAGSNEQFF.